The 10 T cell receptor beta chains below come from one sample, sequenced in a study of blood T cell repertoires in COVID-19. Using immunoSEQ multiplex PCR, the repertoire was profiled, and TCRdb retains in-frame clones only, with some absent. Of about 140,000 clones in the sample, 87% were seen once. The sequenced material came from PBMCs or T cells enriched from blood (not recorded which). Source of these receptors: a man in his 60s who had recovered from COVID-19.

V is TRBV23-1 and J is TRBJ2-7, with 11 positions matching TRBD2. TRBV23-1 is recorded as an ORF, its role being uncertain. The V gene end was trimmed by 0 bases and the J gene end by 3 bases; junction bases not matched to a gene: 25. CDR3 size: 23 residues. In DNA form, the CDR3 reads TGCGCCAGCAGTCAATCCCGGGGACAGACCGCTCCCGGGACTAGCGGAATACTCTACGAGCAGTACTTC. As protein: CASSQSRGQTAPGTSGILYEQYF.

This sequence joins TRBV5-1 and TRBJ1-6; a weak D match, TRBD1 (6 bases). The CDR3 totals 13 residues. V lost 2 bases to trimming and J lost 12 bases, with 12 bases between them. The germline V gene encodes CDR1 SGHRS and CDR2 YFSETQ. The CDR3 DNA reads TGCGCCAGCAGCTTCGGACAGAACGAACCCCTCCACTTT. As protein: CASSFGQNEPLHF.

V is TRBV30 and J is TRBJ1-2, with D possibly matching TRBD1 (5 bases). V was cut by 2 bases and J by 2 bases, with 9 bases left in between. The CDR3 is 13 residues long. Germline CDR1 reads GTSNPN; CDR2 reads SVGIG (reference sequence). CDR3 sequence reads: CAWSMGLNYGYTF. CDR3 bases: TGTGCCTGGAGTATGGGACTCAACTATGGCTACACCTTC.

CDR3 DNA sequence: TGTGCCAGCAGGTGGGGCGGTAGGCCAGAGACCCAGTACTTC. As protein: CASRWGGRPETQYF. The chain couples TRBV11-2 to TRBJ2-5; perhaps TRBD1 as D (5 bases). Germline V gives CDR1 SGHAT, CDR2 FQNNGV. The CDR3 length is 14 residues. The V end was cut by 6 bases, the J end by 4 bases, with 15 bases between.

The chain recombines TRBV6-1 with TRBJ2-5; TRBD2 aligns across 7 bases. Germline CDR1 MNHNS, CDR2 SASEGT. The V gene end was trimmed by 2 bases and the J gene end by 9 bases; junction bases not matched to a gene: 12. CDR3 length: 15 amino acids. This CDR3 is CASSEIGLAVQAQYF. CDR3 DNA: TGTGCCAGCAGTGAAATAGGCCTAGCGGTTCAGGCCCAGTACTTC.

This chain uses TRBV5-1 with TRBJ2-3, with 10 nucleotides matching TRBD1. Germline assignment: CDR1 SGHRS and CDR2 YFSETQ. The junction had 7 bases not matched to a gene; V was cut back by 3 bases and J by 0 bases. The CDR3 sequence is 17 residues long. The CDR3 spells CASSYGQGGISTDTQYF. CDR3 DNA: TGCGCCAGCAGCTATGGACAGGGGGGGATTAGCACAGATACGCAGTATTTT.

J is TRBJ1-1 and V is TRBV9, with unresolved D. The CDR3 runs 15 residues. The germline CDR1 and CDR2 sequences are SGDLS and YYNGEE. V dropped 4 bases and J dropped 0 bases, with 13 bases sitting between them. This CDR3 reads CASSSSPGMNTEAFF. CDR3 sequence (DNA): TGTGCCAGCAGCTCTTCTCCCGGGATGAACACTGAAGCTTTCTTT.

The chain links TRBV16 to TRBJ2-7, with D possibly matching TRBD1 (6 bases). Between the trimmed V and J ends, which lost 1 base and 8 bases, there was a span of 12 bases. The V gene's germline CDR1 is KGHSY and CDR2 FQNENV. The CDR3 is 13 amino acids. The CDR3 region is CASSQWTAYKQYF. The CDR3 coding sequence is TGTGCCAGCAGCCAATGGACAGCCTATAAGCAGTACTTC.

Notes on this clone: In the same sample, other DNA sequences code for this CDR3. The chain carries TRBV2 and TRBJ2-7, with D tentatively TRBD2 (5 bases). Between the trimmed V and J ends, which lost 6 bases and 0 bases, there was a span of 9 bases. This CDR3 has 13 residues. CDR1 SNHLY and CDR2 FYNNEI come from the germline V gene. Here the CDR3 DNA reads TGTGCCAGCAGGGACTGGCACTCCTACGAGCAGTACTTC. Translating it yields CASRDWHSYEQYF.

V gene TRBV4-2 combines with J gene TRBJ1-2; D might be TRBD1 (6 bases). Germline CDR1 LGHNA, CDR2 YNFKEQ. The CDR3 loop spans 13 amino acids. The V and J ends lost 3 bases and 7 bases respectively, with 12 bases between them. CDR3 in DNA: TGTGCCAGCAGCCAGACACAGGGTTCTGGCTACACCTTC. It codes for CASSQTQGSGYTF.